These 23 T cell receptor beta chains were sequenced from one sample in a study of regulatory T cells in long-lasting Graves disease. Described time point: newly diagnosed GD, antithyroid drugs for less than 3 months. TCR sequences were obtained from RNA taken from PBMCs. Arm-PCR with iRepertoire HTBI primers amplified the CDR3 regions for these TCR beta libraries. In TCRdb, the multiplex PCR reads were re-called with MiXCR into one record per CDR3 protein. In the table there are around 420,000 distinct CDR3 sequences, roughly 15% of which are singletons. This same sample was also part of a study on T cells in Graves' hyperthyroidism and ophthalmopathy.

This material consisted of peripheral blood mononuclear cells (PBMCs), taken at new diagnosis, from a patient treated with antithyroid drugs. These receptor sequences come from a woman aged 40 to 50 with Graves disease.

This clonotype was observed at least ten times. V gene TRBV2 combines with J gene TRBJ2-5; TRBD1 aligns across 8 bases. The CDR3 length is 17 residues. Germline V CDR1 and CDR2: SNHLY, FYNNEI. Trimming took 3 bases from V and 3 from J; bases not matched to a gene: 12. The CDR3 region has the DNA TGTGCCAGCAGTGAGCCCCGCCAGGGGGCGAGAGAAGAGACCCAGTACTTC. Translating gives CASSEPRQGAREETQYF.

This clonotype was detected many times. The chain is built from TRBV4-1 and TRBJ2-5; no clear D gene. The CDR3 has 15 amino acids. Germline assignment: CDR1 MGHRA and CDR2 YSYEKL. Trimming took off 1 base at V and 1 base at J, with 10 bases between the two ends. CDR3 nucleotides: TGCGCCAGCAGCCAAGTGTCGGGCAGCCAAGAGACCCAGTACTTC. Translated: CASSQVSGSQETQYF.

At least ten counts were recorded for this clonotype. CDR3: CSARGGYLNTGELFF. The CDR3 nucleotides read TGCAGTGCTAGAGGCGGGTACCTGAACACCGGGGAGCTGTTTTTT. The J gene is TRBJ2-2, the V gene TRBV20-1; maybe TRBD2 (5 bases). V lost 1 base to trimming and J lost 1 base, with 10 bases between them. Germline-derived CDR1 and CDR2 are DFQATT and SNEGSKA (reference sequence). This CDR3 spans 15 amino acids.

The chain carries TRBV5-6 and TRBJ1-2; 8 bases are a match to TRBD1. The CDR3 is 12 residues long. J lost 10 bases, V lost 4 bases, and 6 bases had no gene match. The germline V gene has CDR1 SGHDT and CDR2 YYEEEE. The CDR3 nucleotides read TGTGCCAGCAGCCCCGGGACAGGTACCTACACCTTC. It specifies CASSPGTGTYTF.

This clonotype was observed at least ten times. The V and J genes are TRBV27 and TRBJ2-7; D is perhaps TRBD1 (6 bases). Germline V gene data show CDR1 as MNHEY and CDR2 as SMNVEV (reference sequence). Trimming removed 3 bases from V and 3 bases from J, with 12 bases in between. The CDR3 runs 14 residues. The CDR3 DNA follows: TGTGCCAGCAGTTTTGAAGGGGGTATCTACGAGCAGTACTTC. As protein: CASSFEGGIYEQYF.

The gene calls are TRBV7-9 and TRBJ1-1; no clear D. Per germline, CDR1 SEHNR and CDR2 FQNEAQ (reference sequence). The CDR3 is made up of 13 amino acids. V was pared by 5 bases and J by 1 base, with 8 bases between. The CDR3 protein is CASSRDANTEAFF. The CDR3 bases are TGTGCCAGCAGCCGGGATGCGAACACTGAAGCTTTCTTT. Together with reference TRBV7-9 and TRBJ1-1, the CDR3 gives the full variable domain: DTGVSQNPRHKITKRGQNVTFRCDPISEHNRLYWYRQTLGQGPEFLTYFQNEAQLEKSRLLSDRFSAERPKGSFSTLEIQRTEQGDSAMYLCASSRDANTEAFFGQGTRLTVV.

There are a few counts of this clonotype. J is TRBJ1-1 and V is TRBV6-1, with a weak D call TRBD1 (5 bases). CDR1 is MNHNS, CDR2 SASEGT, per germline. V was trimmed by 11 bases and J by 0 bases, leaving 13 bases between them. CDR3 size: 13 residues. The CDR3 loop reads CAALGDLNTEAFF. The DNA of the CDR3 is TGTGCCGCTTTGGGGGACCTGAACACTGAAGCTTTCTTT.

V is TRBV28 and J is TRBJ1-2; D is unresolved. Trimming pared 1 base from V and 6 bases from J, leaving 9 bases between. Per germline, CDR1 MDHEN and CDR2 SYDVKM. The CDR3 has 13 amino acids. The CDR3 loop is CASSLLGYDGYTF. The CDR3 DNA follows: TGTGCCAGCAGTTTATTGGGATATGATGGCTACACCTTC.

This clonotype was seen a few times. The genes are TRBV12-3 or TRBV12-4 and TRBJ1-2; D not resolved. CDR3 length: 13 residues. Trimming stripped 0 bases from V and 8 bases from J, with 10 bases between. CDR3 DNA: TGTGCCAGCAGTTTAGCGCAAAGTACCGGCTACACCTTC. Residues: CASSLAQSTGYTF.

This clonotype was seen many times. The chain combines TRBV6-6 with TRBJ2-1; TRBD2 matches 14 bases. Per the germline V gene, CDR1 is MNHNY and CDR2 is SVGAGI (reference sequence). The CDR3 has 18 residues. V shed 0 bases and J 6 bases; nucleotides not matched to a gene: 7. CDR3 residues: CASSYSTRGLAGANEQFF. CDR3 coding DNA: TGTGCCAGCAGTTACTCGACCAGGGGACTAGCGGGAGCCAATGAGCAGTTCTTC.

This chain connects TRBV20-1 to TRBJ2-5; tentative D call: TRBD2 (6 bases). The length of the CDR3 is 16 residues. Germline-derived CDR1 and CDR2 are DFQATT and SNEGSKA (reference sequence). V dropped 5 bases and J dropped 5 bases, with 24 bases sitting between them. DNA for the CDR3: TGCAGTGCTGATATGGATTCGAGCGGGCCCCGTGAGACCCAGTACTTC. This codes for CSADMDSSGPRETQYF.

V gene TRBV18 combines with J gene TRBJ1-4, with TRBD1 identical over 8 bases. The CDR3 contains 15 residues. Germline values: CDR1 KGHSH, CDR2 LQKENI. V trimming: 3 bases; J trimming: 5 bases; junction bases outside the gene matches: 5. The CDR3 nucleotides read TGTGCCAGCTCACCTCGGACAGGGATAAATGAAAAACTGTTTTTT. Translated, it gives CASSPRTGINEKLFF.

This chain links TRBV6-1 with TRBJ1-1; tentatively, D is TRBD1 (6 bases). Germline lookup yields CDR1 MNHNS and CDR2 SASEGT. The CDR3 runs 13 residues. The V gene lost 7 bases and the J gene lost 3 bases, with 12 bases spanning the gap. The CDR3 is CASKGGIYTEAFF. The CDR3 coding sequence is TGTGCCAGCAAGGGGGGAATATACACTGAAGCTTTCTTT.

This clonotype was seen repeatedly, ten times or more. The V and J genes are TRBV19 and TRBJ1-5; 7 nucleotides match TRBD1. CDR1 is LNHDA and CDR2 is SQIVND in the germline V gene (reference sequence). The CDR3 extends over 16 amino acids. V shed 4 bases, J shed 0 bases, and the junction held 6 bases outside the gene matches. The CDR3 DNA follows: TGTGCCAGTAGTAACCGACAGGGAAATAGCAATCAGCCCCAGCATTTT. Protein sequence: CASSNRQGNSNQPQHF.

The J gene is TRBJ1-2, the V gene TRBV13; TRBD1 is a possible D gene (6 bases). The V end lost 4 bases, the J end lost 4 bases, and 16 bases lay between the germline ends. Germline V lookup: CDR1 PRHDT, CDR2 FYEKMQ (reference sequence). The CDR3 length is 15 residues. CDR3 in DNA: TGTGCCAGCAGCTCATGGGACGGGACATCCTATGGCTACACCTTC. The encoded protein is CASSSWDGTSYGYTF. Based on the CDR3 plus reference TRBV13 and TRBJ1-2, the full variable domain is AAGVIQSPRHLIKEKRETATLKCYPIPRHDTVYWYQQGPGQDPQFLISFYEKMQSDKGSIPDRFSAQQFSDYHSELNMSSLELGDSALYFCASSSWDGTSYGYTFGSGTRLTVV.

The genes are TRBV20-1 and TRBJ1-4, with unresolved D. This CDR3 comprises 12 residues. Per germline, CDR1 DFQATT and CDR2 SNEGSKA (reference sequence). V was clipped by 6 bases and J by 8 bases, with 13 bases between them. Here the CDR3 DNA reads TGCAGTGCCGAAACCGCGGGGGAAAAACTGTTTTTT. This codes for CSAETAGEKLFF.

This rearrangement joins TRBV5-8 to TRBJ1-1; tentatively, D is TRBD1 (6 bases). This CDR3 region has 14 residues. Trimming cost V 5 bases and J 0 bases, with 11 bases left between them. Germline V gives CDR1 SGHTS, CDR2 YDEGEE. The CDR3 sequence: CASRIGQMNTEAFF. The CDR3 nucleotides are TGTGCCAGCAGGATAGGACAGATGAACACTGAAGCTTTCTTT.

This clonotype was picked up many times. The chain is built from TRBV7-2 and TRBJ1-2, with a weak D call TRBD1 (6 bases). CDR1 is SGHTA, CDR2 FQGNSA, per germline. V dropped 5 bases and J dropped 4 bases, with 20 bases sitting between them. The CDR3 loop spans 16 amino acids. CDR3 bases: TGTGCCAGCAGCGTCAGCTCCGGGACAATCCCCTATGGCTACACCTTC. It is translated as CASSVSSGTIPYGYTF.

In this sample, this clonotype turned up many times. The chain carries TRBV28 and TRBJ2-1; 9 bases are a match to TRBD2. The CDR3 has 15 residues. The J segment lost 8 bases and the V segment lost 2 bases, leaving 7 bases of the junction unmatched. From germline, CDR1 is MDHEN and CDR2 SYDVKM. This CDR3 is CASSLRREGRYEQFF. CDR3 nucleotides: TGTGCCAGCAGTTTAAGGCGGGAGGGCCGGTATGAGCAGTTCTTC.

In its sample, this clonotype was seen many times. The chain uses TRBV27 and TRBJ2-7; 9 nucleotides agree with TRBD1. There are 15 residues in the CDR3. From germline, CDR1 is MNHEY and CDR2 SMNVEV (reference sequence). V trimming: 4 bases; J trimming: 0 bases; junction bases outside the gene matches: 4. Here the CDR3 reads CASSWTGDSSYEQYF. In DNA form, the CDR3 reads TGTGCCAGCAGTTGGACAGGGGATTCCTCCTACGAGCAGTACTTC.

This clonotype was found once. Germline and junction disagree at one end, which may indicate a read error. V gene TRBV7-8 combines with J gene TRBJ2-7, with 9 nucleotides matching TRBD1. Germline assignment: CDR1 SGHVS and CDR2 FQNEAQ. CDR3 length: 14 amino acids. The CDR3 region has the DNA TGTGCCAGCAGCTTAGCGGGACAGGGTTACGAGGAGTACTTC. Translation gives CASSLAGQGYEEYF.

This clonotype appeared many times. The chain is built from TRBV28 and TRBJ1-1; D remains unclear. The CDR3 runs to 13 residues. The germline CDR1 and CDR2 sequences are MDHEN and SYDVKM. Trimming removed 3 bases at V and 3 bases at J, with 8 bases between. The DNA of the CDR3 is TGTGCCAGCAGTTTTGAGTGGGACACTGAAGCTTTCTTT. This translates into CASSFEWDTEAFF.

This clonotype came up many times. This sequence joins TRBV19 and TRBJ2-5, with D possibly called TRBD1 or TRBD2 (5 bases each). This CDR3 contains 13 residues. V dropped 9 bases and J dropped 5 bases, with 16 bases sitting between them. Germline V gene sequence: CDR1 LNHDA, CDR2 SQIVND (reference sequence). CDR3 DNA sequence: TGTGCCAGCTCACGGTCGGGGCAGGAGACCCAGTACTTC. Its translation: CASSRSGQETQYF.